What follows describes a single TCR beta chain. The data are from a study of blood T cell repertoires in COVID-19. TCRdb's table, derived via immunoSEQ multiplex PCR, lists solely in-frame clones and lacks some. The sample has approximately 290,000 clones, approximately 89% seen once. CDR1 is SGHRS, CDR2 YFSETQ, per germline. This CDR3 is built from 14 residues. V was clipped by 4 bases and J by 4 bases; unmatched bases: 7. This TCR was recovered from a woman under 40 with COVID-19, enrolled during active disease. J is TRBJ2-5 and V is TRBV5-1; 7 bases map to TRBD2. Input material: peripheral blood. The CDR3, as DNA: TGCGCCAGCAGCCGACAGCGGGGCGGAGAGACCCAGTACTTC. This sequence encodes CASSRQRGGETQYF.